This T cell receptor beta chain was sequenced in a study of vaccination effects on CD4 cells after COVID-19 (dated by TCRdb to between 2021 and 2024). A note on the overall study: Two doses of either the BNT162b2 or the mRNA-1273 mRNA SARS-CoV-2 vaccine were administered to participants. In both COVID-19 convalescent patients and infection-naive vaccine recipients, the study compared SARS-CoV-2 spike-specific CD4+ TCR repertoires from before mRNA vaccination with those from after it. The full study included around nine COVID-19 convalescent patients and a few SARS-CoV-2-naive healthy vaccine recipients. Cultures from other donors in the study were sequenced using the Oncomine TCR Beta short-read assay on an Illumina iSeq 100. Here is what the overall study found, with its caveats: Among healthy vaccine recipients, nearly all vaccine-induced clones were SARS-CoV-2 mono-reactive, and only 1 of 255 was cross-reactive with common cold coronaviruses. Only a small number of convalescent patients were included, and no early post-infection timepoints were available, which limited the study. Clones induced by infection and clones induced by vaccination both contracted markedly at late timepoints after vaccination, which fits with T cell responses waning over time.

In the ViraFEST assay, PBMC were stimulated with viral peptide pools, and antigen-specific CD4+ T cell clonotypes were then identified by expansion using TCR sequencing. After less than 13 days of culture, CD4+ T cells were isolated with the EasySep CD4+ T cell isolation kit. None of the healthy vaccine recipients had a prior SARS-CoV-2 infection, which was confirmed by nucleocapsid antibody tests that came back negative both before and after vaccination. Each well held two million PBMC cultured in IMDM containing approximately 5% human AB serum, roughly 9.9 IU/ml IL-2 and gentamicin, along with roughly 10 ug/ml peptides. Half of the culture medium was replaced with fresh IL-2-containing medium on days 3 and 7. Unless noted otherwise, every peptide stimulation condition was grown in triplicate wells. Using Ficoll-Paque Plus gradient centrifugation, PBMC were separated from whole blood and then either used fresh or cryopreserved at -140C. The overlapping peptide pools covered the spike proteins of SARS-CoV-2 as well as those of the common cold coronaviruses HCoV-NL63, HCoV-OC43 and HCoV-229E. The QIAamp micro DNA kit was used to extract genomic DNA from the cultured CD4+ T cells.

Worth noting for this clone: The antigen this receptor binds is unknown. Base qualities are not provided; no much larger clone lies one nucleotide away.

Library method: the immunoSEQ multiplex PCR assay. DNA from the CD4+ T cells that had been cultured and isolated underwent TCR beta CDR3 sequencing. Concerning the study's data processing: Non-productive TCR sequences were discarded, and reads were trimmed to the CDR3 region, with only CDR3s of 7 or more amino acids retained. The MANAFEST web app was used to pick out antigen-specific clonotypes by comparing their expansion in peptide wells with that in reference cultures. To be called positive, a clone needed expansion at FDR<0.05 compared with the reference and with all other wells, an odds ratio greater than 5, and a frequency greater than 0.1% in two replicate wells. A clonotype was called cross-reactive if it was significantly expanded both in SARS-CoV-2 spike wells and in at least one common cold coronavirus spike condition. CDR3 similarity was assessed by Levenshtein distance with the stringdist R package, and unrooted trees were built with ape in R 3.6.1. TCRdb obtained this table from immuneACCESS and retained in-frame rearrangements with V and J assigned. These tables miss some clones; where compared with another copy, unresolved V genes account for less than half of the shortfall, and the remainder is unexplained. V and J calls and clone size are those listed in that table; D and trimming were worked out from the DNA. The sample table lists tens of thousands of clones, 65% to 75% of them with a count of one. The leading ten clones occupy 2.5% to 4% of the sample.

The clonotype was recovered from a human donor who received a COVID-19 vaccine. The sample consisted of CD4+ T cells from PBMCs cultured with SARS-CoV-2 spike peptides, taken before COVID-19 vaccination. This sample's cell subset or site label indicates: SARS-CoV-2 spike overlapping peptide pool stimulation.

Read as DNA, the sequence is TGTGCCAGCAGCCTCATGACAGGGGACGGGGAGCTGTTTTTT. This is translated as CASSLMTGDGELFF. The sequence joins TRBV7-6 to TRBJ2-2; TRBD1 matches 8 bases in the middle. In the germline V gene, CDR1 corresponds to SGHVS and CDR2 to FNYEAQ. The CDR3, from cysteine to phenylalanine, totals 14 residues. Of the read, only the CDR3 DNA is kept; its 42 bases are in frame from base 1. Compared with germline, V lacks 5 bases and J lacks 7 bases; bases without a gene match: 6.